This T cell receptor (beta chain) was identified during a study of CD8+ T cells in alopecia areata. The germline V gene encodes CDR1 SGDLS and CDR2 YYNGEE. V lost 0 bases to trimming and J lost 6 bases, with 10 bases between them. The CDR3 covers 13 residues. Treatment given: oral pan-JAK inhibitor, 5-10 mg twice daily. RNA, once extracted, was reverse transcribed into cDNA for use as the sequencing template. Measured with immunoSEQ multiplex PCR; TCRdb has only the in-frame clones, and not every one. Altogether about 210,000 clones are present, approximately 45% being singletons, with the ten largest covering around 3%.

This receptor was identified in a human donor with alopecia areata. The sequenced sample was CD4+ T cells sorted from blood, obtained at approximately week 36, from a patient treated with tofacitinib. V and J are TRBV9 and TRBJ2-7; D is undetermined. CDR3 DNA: TGTGCCAGCAGCGTAGACTTACCAGGCGAGCAGTACTTC. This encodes CASSVDLPGEQYF.